This entry is about one T cell receptor beta chain. This clone's antigen is unknown. No base quality values were provided; no much bigger clone lies one nucleotide off. This sample is drawn from a study of chronic HIV infection and antiretroviral therapy (dated by TCRdb to the mid-2010s). V lost 8 bases and J lost 2 bases; the stretch between them is 17 bases long. The germline V gene supplies CDR1 SQVTM and CDR2 ANQGSEA. Measured from the cysteine to the phenylalanine, the CDR3 is 14 residues long. The entry retains the CDR3 DNA only, 42 bases that are in frame from base 1. The library was generated by 5' RACE. TCRdb records Illumina MiSeq as the sequencer. The raw public data were reprocessed by TCRdb itself: fastp quality trimming at Q25, MiXCR clonotype calling, in-frame beta chains only. Rows are combined by CDR3 protein, so each entry shows the most common genes and DNA. Present in this sample are about 38,000 distinct CDR3 sequences, 8.2% of which were seen just once. Together, the top ten hold around 3% of the sample.

The chain is encoded by TRBV29-1 joined to TRBJ2-3, and perhaps TRBD1 as D gene, on 5 matching bases. The sample taken for sequencing was peripheral blood. The receptor was derived from an adult who had HIV and had not received antiretroviral therapy, or was an uninfected healthy control (not recorded which). The bases are TGCAGCCTCACGCGGCAGGGTTACACAGATACGCAGTATTTT. Translated, this gives CSLTRQGYTDTQYF.